These 26 T cell receptor beta chains share one sample of origin, sequenced in a study of blood T cells in healthy people across ages. The second PCR ran roughly 6 to 11 cycles with a sample-barcoded 5' primer and J-beta primers. TCRdb used MiXCR to reprocess the 5' RACE reads, holding one entry per CDR3 protein. This table has 1.2 million to 1.5 million distinct CDR3 sequences, approximately 42% appearing once. The specimen was blood. The receptors here all came from a woman under 30 in good health.

The chain is built from TRBV2 and TRBJ1-5, with 9 nucleotides matching TRBD1. Germline assignment: CDR1 SNHLY and CDR2 FYNNEI. CDR3 length: 16 amino acids. V dropped 5 bases and J dropped 6; count of bases not matched to a gene: 11. The CDR3 nucleotides read TGTGCCAGCAGTCCCCAAGGGACAGGGTTAGGTCAGCCCCAGCATTTT. Translated: CASSPQGTGLGQPQHF.

As for this clonotype: This likely comes from a read error, as the CDR3 has no conserved phenylalanine or tryptophan at its end. The chain has TRBV10-3 and TRBJ2-1; TRBD2 might be the D (6 bases). The CDR3 totals 15 residues. V lost 2 bases and J lost 5, with 13 bases in between. In germline, CDR1 is ENHRY, CDR2 SYGVKD. In DNA form, the CDR3 reads TGTGCCATCAGTGAGAGCGGGCCGGCGAACAATGAGCAGTTCTTA. It codes for CAISESGPANNEQFL.

A few counts support this clonotype. The chain carries TRBV7-2 and TRBJ2-1; 7 nucleotides align to TRBD2. The J call may be faulty, since TRBJ2-7 better matches the DNA end. Germline V gives CDR1 SGHTA, CDR2 FQGNSA. The CDR3 has 16 residues. The CDR3 sequence: CASSLRAGSSYNEQYF. The CDR3 nucleotides read TGTGCCAGCAGCTTAAGAGCGGGAAGCTCCTACAATGAGCAGTACTTC.

The rearrangement joins TRBV3-1 to TRBJ2-1, with D perhaps TRBD2 (5 bases). Looked up from germline, CDR1 is LGHDT and CDR2 is YNNKEL (reference sequence). This CDR3 region has 17 residues. The V gene lost 4 bases and the J gene lost 2 bases, with 18 bases spanning the gap. CDR3 sequence (DNA): TGTGCCAGCAGCCGCCCGACTAAGGAGCCTACCTACAATGAGCAGTTCTTC. Translating gives CASSRPTKEPTYNEQFF.

The chain carries TRBV12-3 or TRBV12-4 and TRBJ2-1; D is perhaps TRBD1 (5 bases). Trimming stripped 1 base from V and 6 bases from J, with 25 bases between. The CDR3 totals 19 residues. CDR3 coding DNA: TGTGCCAGCAGTTTAGGGAATATGCTTCCCACAGGTTGGCCCAATGAGCAGTTCTTC. This sequence encodes CASSLGNMLPTGWPNEQFF.

This chain links TRBV4-1 with TRBJ2-7; 8 bases match TRBD2. The trim removed 0 bases at V and 0 bases at J, leaving 4 bases unmatched. This CDR3 is 16 amino acids long. Germline CDR1 is MGHRA and CDR2 is YSYEKL. Here the CDR3 DNA reads TGCGCCAGCAGCCAAGAGGCGGGGGGTATCTCCTACGAGCAGTACTTC. It yields the protein CASSQEAGGISYEQYF.

The chain carries TRBV6-6 and TRBJ2-3; D unclear. Germline loops: CDR1 MNHNY, CDR2 SVGAGI (reference sequence). CDR3 length equals 15 residues. V shed 5 bases and J shed 0 bases, with 12 bases lying between them. The DNA of the CDR3 is TGTGCCAGCAGTCCGCGAGCTTCTAGCACAGATACGCAGTATTTT. Amino acids: CASSPRASSTDTQYF.

V gene TRBV28 combines with J gene TRBJ2-1, with 10 bases that match TRBD1. This CDR3 is built from 15 residues. The ends lost 5 bases at V and 9 bases at J; junction bases unmatched: 10. The V gene's germline CDR1 is MDHEN and CDR2 SYDVKM. The CDR3 DNA follows: TGTGCCAGCAGTGAGACAGGGGGCCAAGATTGTGAGCAGTTCTTC. Its protein product is CASSETGGQDCEQFF.

The sample holds a few counts of this clonotype. The CDR3 DNA reads TGCGCCAGCAGCCAAGTCGCCATTAGCACAGATACGCAGTATTTT. Translated: CASSQVAISTDTQYF. This sequence joins TRBV4-1 and TRBJ2-3; D gene uncertain. Trimming left V 1 base short and J 0 bases short, with 8 bases between. The germline CDR1 and CDR2 sequences are MGHRA and YSYEKL. This CDR3 region has 15 residues.

V is TRBV29-1 and J is TRBJ2-7, with TRBD1 as a possible D gene (6 bases). This CDR3 is built from 12 residues. V lost 7 bases and J lost 1, with 11 bases in between. Per germline, CDR1 SQVTM and CDR2 ANQGSEA. DNA of the CDR3: TGCAGCGGGAAACAGGGTTCCTACGAGCAGTACTTC. Protein: CSGKQGSYEQYF.

The table lists this clonotype with a count of one. The chain combines TRBV28 with TRBJ1-2, with D tentatively TRBD1 (5 bases). CDR3 length: 15 residues. Germline V gives CDR1 MDHEN, CDR2 SYDVKM. V was pared by 5 bases and J by 2 bases, with 15 bases between. The DNA for the CDR3 is TGTGCCAGCAGTGAAGCCGGGGCAGGGAACTATGGCTACACCTTC. It is translated as CASSEAGAGNYGYTF.

This clonotype has a single count. The rearrangement links TRBV27 to TRBJ2-7; D uncertain. CDR3 length equals 13 residues. The V and J ends lost 4 bases and 4 bases respectively, with 11 bases between them. CDR1 and CDR2 from the germline V gene are MNHEY and SMNVEV (reference sequence). CDR3 region: CASSSGTMYEQYF. CDR3 coding DNA: TGTGCCAGCAGTTCGGGCACCATGTACGAGCAGTACTTC.

The rearrangement links TRBV20-1 to TRBJ1-1; unclear D gene. V was clipped by 1 base and J by 8 bases, with 11 bases between them. The CDR3 extends over 12 amino acids. Germline CDR1 DFQATT, CDR2 SNEGSKA (reference sequence). This chain's CDR3 is CSARVWQNEAFF. The CDR3, as DNA: TGCAGTGCTAGAGTGTGGCAGAACGAAGCTTTCTTT.

This clonotype was seen only a few times. V gene TRBV4-2 combines with J gene TRBJ2-3, with 7 nucleotides matching TRBD1. The trim removed 0 bases at V and 2 bases at J, leaving 2 bases unmatched. The CDR3 covers 15 residues. Germline loops: CDR1 LGHNA, CDR2 YNFKEQ. The CDR3 DNA is TGTGCCAGCAGCCAAGATGGGACAGTCACAGATACGCAGTATTTT. It codes for CASSQDGTVTDTQYF.

The chain couples TRBV14 to TRBJ2-1; 8 bases line up with TRBD1. The CDR3 totals 16 residues. V shed 4 bases and J 4 bases; nucleotides not matched to a gene: 9. CDR1 is SGHDN, CDR2 FVKESK, per germline. CDR3: CASSRQPGGTYNEQFF. Here the CDR3 DNA reads TGTGCCAGCAGCCGACAACCAGGGGGCACTTACAATGAGCAGTTCTTC.

The chain uses TRBV28 and TRBJ1-1; D not resolved. Germline V gives CDR1 MDHEN, CDR2 SYDVKM. The CDR3 runs to 15 residues. The V end was cut by 8 bases, the J end by 1 base, with 17 bases between. For the CDR3, the DNA is TGTGCCAGCCCCCCGGTGGAAACAAGGAACACTGAAGCTTTCTTT. This encodes CASPPVETRNTEAFF.

This clonotype has more than one count but fewer than ten. The V gene is TRBV7-9, the J gene TRBJ2-2, with 10 bases identical to TRBD2. CDR3 length equals 15 residues. The V segment lost 4 bases and the J segment 3 bases; nucleotides outside the gene matches: 2. CDR1 is SEHNR, CDR2 FQNEAQ, per germline (reference sequence). Written as DNA, the CDR3 is TGTGCCAGCAGCTCCGGACTAGCGGACACCGGGGAGCTGTTTTTT. This translates into CASSSGLADTGELFF. The variable domain in full, completed from reference TRBV7-9 and TRBJ2-2, reads DTGVSQNPRHKITKRGQNVTFRCDPISEHNRLYWYRQTLGQGPEFLTYFQNEAQLEKSRLLSDRFSAERPKGSFSTLEIQRTEQGDSAMYLCASSSGLADTGELFFGEGSRLTVL.

The V and J genes are TRBV20-1 and TRBJ2-7; TRBD1 matches 7 bases. Germline trimming cut 0 bases from V and 4 bases from J; bases unmatched to any gene: 12. In germline, CDR1 is DFQATT, CDR2 SNEGSKA (reference sequence). The CDR3 has 16 residues. CDR3 sequence reads: CSARDFKSKQGYEQYF. The CDR3 DNA follows: TGCAGTGCTAGAGACTTTAAATCCAAACAGGGGTACGAGCAGTACTTC.

This clonotype was seen a few times. The chain links TRBV4-1 to TRBJ2-7; 7 nucleotides line up with TRBD1. From germline, CDR1 is MGHRA and CDR2 YSYEKL. V trimming: 3 bases; J trimming: 5 bases; junction bases outside the gene matches: 10. CDR3 size: 15 residues. The CDR3 coding sequence is TGCGCCAGCAGCCACTACGGGACAGAGGCCCACGAGCAGTACTTC. It is translated as CASSHYGTEAHEQYF.

This clonotype was recorded a few times. This chain joins TRBV4-2 and TRBJ1-4; no definite D call. The V gene lost 3 bases and the J gene lost 2 bases, with 7 bases spanning the gap. The CDR3 contains 14 residues. Germline assignment: CDR1 LGHNA and CDR2 YNFKEQ. Here the CDR3 reads CASSQVGTNEKLFF. CDR3 in DNA: TGTGCCAGCAGCCAGGTCGGGACTAATGAAAAACTGTTTTTT.

The chain has TRBV9 and TRBJ1-6; 12 bases fit TRBD1. Per germline, CDR1 SGDLS and CDR2 YYNGEE. The CDR3 is 20 amino acids. V gave up 7 bases and J gave up 1 base; unmatched junction bases: 15. This CDR3 is CASGQGGTGGTGSYNSPLHF. The DNA of the CDR3 is TGTGCCAGCGGCCAAGGCGGGACAGGGGGCACGGGGTCCTATAATTCACCCCTCCACTTT.

J is TRBJ1-1 and V is TRBV7-2; 8 bases line up with TRBD1. The CDR3 loop spans 19 amino acids. Germline loops: CDR1 SGHTA, CDR2 FQGNSA. V shed 1 base and J 0 bases; nucleotides not matched to a gene: 13. The CDR3 coding sequence is TGTGCCAGCAGCTTAGTCACGGACAGGGCCAACAACATGAACACTGAAGCTTTCTTT. Translating gives CASSLVTDRANNMNTEAFF.

This chain uses TRBV6-5 with TRBJ2-1; D tentatively reads TRBD1 or TRBD2 (5 bases each). The germline V gene encodes CDR1 MNHEY and CDR2 SVGAGI. This CDR3 is built from 14 residues. The V gene lost 7 bases and the J gene lost 9 bases, with 19 bases spanning the gap. In nucleotides, the CDR3 is TGTGCCAGCACCCGCTTGGGAGCCCAGGGTGAGCAGTTCTTC. Encoded protein: CASTRLGAQGEQFF.

V gene TRBV12-3 or TRBV12-4 combines with J gene TRBJ2-5; a possible D gene is TRBD1 (5 bases). The closer fit of TRBJ2-7 to the DNA end suggests the J call may be wrong. The CDR3 contains 13 residues. CDR3 nucleotides: TGTGCCAGCAGTTTGGCAGGGTACTACGAGCAGTACTTC. Residues: CASSLAGYYEQYF.

This clonotype came up many times. This chain joins TRBV24-1 and TRBJ1-2, with TRBD1 identical over 7 bases. The CDR3 has 14 amino acids. V shed 4 bases and J 5 bases; nucleotides not matched to a gene: 6. Germline V gene sequence: CDR1 KGHDR, CDR2 SFDVKD. CDR3 loop: CATSDLDRRYGYTF. CDR3 nucleotides: TGTGCCACCAGTGACCTGGACAGGCGATATGGCTACACCTTC.

The chain is built from TRBV5-1 and TRBJ1-1; no clear D. This CDR3 is built from 15 residues. The V and J ends lost 0 bases and 0 bases respectively, with 9 bases between them. Germline loops: CDR1 SGHRS, CDR2 YFSETQ. The CDR3 DNA reads TGCGCCAGCAGCTTGGCCGCAGTGATGAACACTGAAGCTTTCTTT. Its translation is CASSLAAVMNTEAFF.